These 20 T cell receptor beta chains share one sample of origin, sequenced in a study of read filtering for tumor transcriptome and immune sequencing. This library used around 400 ng RNA and molecular barcoded adaptors spanning alpha/delta and beta/gamma chains. A single record per CDR3 protein comes from TCRdb applying MiXCR to the reads. There are roughly 35,000 distinct CDR3 sequences in the sample; roughly 13% occur only once, and more than 30% lies in the top ten. The source material was a population of CD138-negative cells sorted from bone marrow. The source is a donor aged 40 or over with multiple myeloma.

This clonotype showed up many times. The chain employs TRBV9 and TRBJ2-1; 9 bases fit TRBD1. Germline loops: CDR1 SGDLS, CDR2 YYNGEE. This CDR3 is 14 amino acids long. The trim removed 3 bases at V and 8 bases at J, leaving 6 bases unmatched. The CDR3: CASSAGTGIDEQFF. As DNA, the CDR3 is TGTGCCAGCAGCGCGGGGACAGGGATCGATGAGCAGTTCTTC. Looking up the rest from reference TRBV9 and TRBJ2-1 gives the full variable domain: DSGVTQTPKHLITATGQRVTLRCSPRSGDLSVYWYQQSLDQGLQFLIQYYNGEERAKGNILERFSAQQFPDLHSELNLSSLELGDSALYFCASSAGTGIDEQFFGPGTRLTVL.

On this clonotype: One end of the junction fails to match germline, which may point to a read error. The CDR3 here is CASERAGGPSGEPFF. DNA for the CDR3: TGTGCCAGCGAAAGGGCGGGAGGGCCCTCCGGGGAGCCGTTTTTT. The chain couples TRBV6-1 to TRBJ2-2, with 9 bases matching TRBD2. The V gene's germline CDR1 is MNHNS and CDR2 SASEGT. The CDR3 totals 15 residues.

This clonotype was seen at least ten times. V and J are TRBV7-8 and TRBJ1-1; D uncertain. Germline V gene lookup returns CDR1 SGHVS and CDR2 FQNEAQ. The CDR3 loop spans 13 amino acids. The V and J ends lost 0 bases and 2 bases respectively, with 4 bases between them. The CDR3 protein is CASSLAGNTEAFF. In DNA, the CDR3 is TGTGCCAGCAGCTTAGCAGGAAACACTGAAGCTTTCTTT.

Ten or more counts support this clonotype. This rearrangement joins TRBV28 to TRBJ2-7; 8 nucleotides line up with TRBD1. Germline-derived CDR1 and CDR2 are MDHEN and SYDVKM. This CDR3 has 15 residues. V dropped 5 bases and J dropped 3; count of bases not matched to a gene: 9. The CDR3 nucleotides are TGTGCCAGCAGTCGGACAGGGCATCGGGGCTACGAGCAGTACTTC. Encoded protein: CASSRTGHRGYEQYF.

In this sample, this clonotype turned up many times. The V gene is TRBV29-1, the J gene TRBJ2-3; D call uncertain. Germline V CDR1 and CDR2: SQVTM, ANQGSEA. V lost 5 bases and J 6 bases, leaving 12 bases between the germline ends. The length of the CDR3 is 12 residues. DNA of the CDR3: TGCAGCGTTCATCCCCGTGGGGATACGCAGTATTTT. The encoded protein is CSVHPRGDTQYF.

The gene calls are TRBV14 and TRBJ2-3, with D uncertain. The CDR3 runs 15 residues. Germline V gives CDR1 SGHDN, CDR2 FVKESK. Trimming took off 3 bases at V and 3 bases at J, with 13 bases between the two ends. CDR3 sequence reads: CASSQGWYSTDTQYF. The CDR3, as DNA: TGTGCCAGCAGCCAGGGATGGTATTCGACAGATACGCAGTATTTT.

This clonotype was detected many times. The CDR3 protein is CASSSTGMRQPQHF. CDR3 coding DNA: TGTGCCAGCAGCTCCACAGGGATGCGACAGCCCCAGCATTTT. V usage is TRBV7-2 and J usage is TRBJ1-5; D is perhaps TRBD1 (6 bases). Trimming pared 4 bases from V and 7 bases from J, leaving 14 bases between. CDR1 is SGHTA, CDR2 FQGNSA, per germline. This CDR3 contains 14 residues.

This clonotype was found many times. The chain is built from TRBV7-8 and TRBJ1-5; tentatively, D is TRBD1 (5 bases). In germline, CDR1 is SGHVS, CDR2 FQNEAQ. The CDR3 has 15 residues. Trimming shortened V by 5 bases and J by 7 bases, and 18 bases separated the two germline ends. CDR3 region: CASSLGIRGRQPQHF. CDR3 nucleotides: TGTGCCAGCAGCCTAGGGATCCGGGGCCGACAGCCCCAGCATTTT.

This clonotype was detected many times. The CDR3 DNA follows: TGCAGTGCTAGACCCCGCAGGACCCCACACGAGCAGTACTTC. This codes for CSARPRRTPHEQYF. J is TRBJ2-7 and V is TRBV20-1; the D is unclear. Germline CDR1 and CDR2: DFQATT and SNEGSKA (reference sequence). The CDR3 consists of 14 residues. Trimming removed 2 bases from V and 5 bases from J, with 16 bases in between.

This clonotype was recorded many times. The chain couples TRBV6-5 to TRBJ1-1; no clear D. CDR1 and CDR2 from the germline V gene are MNHEY and SVGAGI. Trimming pared 7 bases from V and 3 bases from J, leaving 6 bases between. This CDR3 is built from 11 residues. The CDR3 DNA follows: TGTGCCAGCACCAGAGACACTGAAGCTTTCTTT. Its translation: CASTRDTEAFF.

The V and J genes are TRBV28 and TRBJ1-1, with D possibly being TRBD1 (5 bases). The V end was cut by 6 bases, the J end by 2 bases, with 16 bases between. Germline CDR1 is MDHEN and CDR2 is SYDVKM. This CDR3 has 15 residues. DNA for the CDR3: TGTGCCAGCAGGTTTTCCGGGACGGCAAACACTGAAGCTTTCTTT. It specifies CASRFSGTANTEAFF.

This clonotype was recorded at least ten times. CDR3 in amino acids: CSARDPQGAGHGELFF. The CDR3 coding sequence is TGCAGTGCTAGAGATCCACAGGGTGCGGGTCACGGGGAGCTGTTTTTT. This chain joins TRBV20-1 and TRBJ2-2, with D perhaps matching TRBD1 (6 bases). Germline V gene lookup returns CDR1 DFQATT and CDR2 SNEGSKA (reference sequence). CDR3 length: 16 residues. Trimming shortened V by 0 bases and J by 7 bases, and 18 bases separated the two germline ends.

The J gene is TRBJ2-5, the V gene TRBV12-5, with TRBD1 as a possible D gene (6 bases). Trimming removed 0 bases at V and 4 bases at J, with 15 bases between. The CDR3 loop spans 16 amino acids. The germline CDR1 and CDR2 sequences are LGHNT and FRNRAP. CDR3 coding DNA: TGTGCTAGTGGTTTGGTTTGGACAGTAAGAGGAGAGACCCAGTACTTC. Translation gives CASGLVWTVRGETQYF. Full variable domain (outside the CDR3, taken from reference TRBV12-5 and TRBJ2-5): DARVTQTPRHKVTEMGQEVTMRCQPILGHNTVFWYRQTMMQGLELLAYFRNRAPLDDSGMPKDRFSAEMPDATLATLKIQPSEPRDSAVYFCASGLVWTVRGETQYFGPGTRLLVL.

This clonotype ranks as medium-sized. The chain uses TRBV20-1 and TRBJ1-1; D gene unclear. Trimming removed 6 bases from V and 7 bases from J, with 15 bases in between. The germline V gene has CDR1 DFQATT and CDR2 SNEGSKA (reference sequence). The CDR3 consists of 12 residues. CDR3 region: CSAPRGRVEAFF. In DNA form, the CDR3 reads TGCAGTGCCCCCCGAGGGAGGGTTGAAGCTTTCTTT.

Only a few counts were recorded for this clonotype. The chain combines TRBV2 with TRBJ2-7; D possibly corresponds to TRBD1 (7 bases). This CDR3 is 14 amino acids long. Germline assignment: CDR1 SNHLY and CDR2 FYNNEI. V lost 7 bases and J lost 6, with 19 bases in between. The CDR3 loop reads CASNRGLREIEQYF. CDR3 DNA sequence: TGTGCCAGCAACAGGGGACTCCGAGAAATCGAGCAGTACTTC.

This clonotype appeared many times. The J gene is TRBJ2-1, the V gene TRBV7-2; 9 bases are a match to TRBD2. The V gene end was trimmed by 5 bases and the J gene end by 7 bases; junction bases not matched to a gene: 6. Per the germline V gene, CDR1 is SGHTA and CDR2 is FQGNSA. The CDR3 runs to 14 residues. The CDR3 region is CASSRAGGHNEQFF. The CDR3 nucleotides are TGTGCCAGCAGCAGGGCGGGAGGGCATAATGAGCAGTTCTTC. Drawing the rest from reference TRBV7-2 and TRBJ2-1, the complete variable domain is GAGVSQSPSNKVTEKGKDVELRCDPISGHTALYWYRQSLGQGLEFLIYFQGNSAPDKSGLPSDRFSAERTGGSVSTLTIQRTQQEDSAVYLCASSRAGGHNEQFFGPGTRLTVL.

The table lists this clonotype with many counts. The gene calls are TRBV11-2 and TRBJ2-3, with TRBD1 matching 11 bases. Germline trimming cut 4 bases from V and 4 bases from J; bases unmatched to any gene: 4. This CDR3 comprises 15 residues. Germline lookup yields CDR1 SGHAT and CDR2 FQNNGV. The CDR3 nucleotides read TGTGCCAGCAGCTCCAGGACAGGGGGCGCAGATACGCAGTATTTT. Translation: CASSSRTGGADTQYF.

This clonotype came up many times. The chain links TRBV2 to TRBJ2-3; D is perhaps TRBD1 (6 bases). This CDR3 contains 15 residues. CDR1 and CDR2 (germline): SNHLY, FYNNEI. Trimming took 5 bases from V and 3 from J, leaving 15 bases between them. CDR3 sequence (DNA): TGTGCCAGCAGTTGGACAGTTTTTGGTACAGATACGCAGTATTTT. Its translation: CASSWTVFGTDTQYF.

This clonotype was observed many times. The chain carries TRBV5-5 and TRBJ1-4, with 8 bases identical to TRBD1. V gave up 1 base and J gave up 3 bases; unmatched junction bases: 11. CDR1 SGHKS and CDR2 YYEKEE come from the germline V gene (reference sequence). This CDR3 has 18 amino acids. Written as DNA, the CDR3 is TGTGCCAGCAGCTTGACTCCGGGACAGGTGACTTCTAATGAAAAACTGTTTTTT. It is translated as CASSLTPGQVTSNEKLFF. Complete variable domain (other parts from reference TRBV5-5 and TRBJ1-4): DAGVTQSPTHLIKTRGQQVTLRCSPISGHKSVSWYQQVLGQGPQFIFQYYEKEERGRGNFPDRFSARQFPNYSSELNVNALLLGDSALYLCASSLTPGQVTSNEKLFFGSGTQLSVL.

This clonotype came up a few times. The chain employs TRBV7-2 and TRBJ2-7, with a weak D call TRBD1 (6 bases). V lost 5 bases and J 6 bases, leaving 17 bases between the germline ends. There are 14 residues in the CDR3. Germline V gene sequence: CDR1 SGHTA, CDR2 FQGNSA. This chain's CDR3 is CASSNRDTKSEQYF. CDR3 bases: TGTGCCAGCAGCAACCGGGACACCAAGTCCGAGCAGTACTTC.